The present T cell receptor beta chain was sequenced within a study of T cell responses to AZD1222 COVID-19 vaccine. Study findings and constraints: Scientists sampled the repertoires only once the peak T cell response had passed. Baseline seropositivity occurred in only a handful of AZD1222 recipients. Across the whole spike, CD4 TCRs peaked at regions 160-218 and 743-854.

Turning to this clone: Its antigen is unknown.

Both about-4-week and about-12-week second-dose recipients were combined. The protocol was immunoSEQ multiplex PCR, while the TCRdb copy is restricted to in-frame clones and leaves out a portion. This sample has about 110,000 clones; about 85% occur once, and the top ten carry around 4.9%. Trimming shortened V by 0 bases and J by 4 bases, and 7 bases separated the two germline ends. The length of the CDR3 is 14 residues. From germline, CDR1 is SGDLS and CDR2 YYNGEE. Source: peripheral blood, taken 28 days after the second AZD1222 dose. This chain connects TRBV9 to TRBJ1-4, with D possibly being TRBD1 (5 bases). The sequence was collected from an adult who received the AZD1222 COVID-19 vaccine. This CDR3 reads CASSVGGINEKLFF. The CDR3 bases are TGTGCCAGCAGCGTAGGGGGCATTAATGAAAAACTGTTTTTT.